The following is a TCR beta chain sequence with its context. CDR1 is SEHNR and CDR2 is FQNEAQ in the germline V gene (reference sequence). V was pared by 3 bases and J by 2 bases, with 18 bases between. CDR3 size: 17 residues. This sample is part of a study of blood T cell repertoires in COVID-19. The overall study: Donors in the United States, Italy and Spain gave samples during acute or convalescent COVID-19.

Measured with immunoSEQ multiplex PCR; TCRdb has only the in-frame clones, and not every one. The sample consists of about 400,000 clones, roughly 89% of them appearing once. Input material: peripheral blood. The chain joins TRBV7-9 to TRBJ2-3; possibly TRBD2 for D (6 bases). The clonotype originates from a woman aged 25 to 39 with acute or convalescent COVID-19. CDR3 loop: CASSFGGFYGITDTQYF. The CDR3 region has the DNA TGTGCCAGCAGCTTTGGAGGGTTTTATGGAATCACAGATACGCAGTATTTT.